What follows describes a single TCR beta chain. Its matching antigen is unknown. Library input was roughly 1.8 micrograms of DNA from cryopreserved PBMCs. There are 16 residues in the CDR3. The germline V and J ends were trimmed by 0 bases and 5 bases, with 17 bases remaining between them. CDR1 is SGHRS, CDR2 YFSETQ, per germline. The data were obtained in a study of cytotoxic CD8 clonotypes in ibrutinib-treated CLL. The overall study: Among the patients, fewer than twelve presented as relapsed/refractory and around 15 as treatment-naive; 17 to 18 showed unmutated IGHV. Samples had a mean of nearly 260,000 productive templates and 85,000 to 100,000 productive rearrangements.

Study-wide points: Public clonotypes (which were uncommon) either contracted or remained stable on treatment.

Clones were read by immunoSEQ multiplex PCR, and TCRdb kept only the in-frame ones, dropping some. Among tens of thousands of clones, less than 90% were seen once, and the ten largest hold about 38%. The chain couples TRBV5-1 to TRBJ2-5; possible D gene TRBD1, 6 bases. The specimen was PBMCs, collected after 24 months of ibrutinib treatment. The receptor was isolated from a human donor with chronic lymphocytic leukemia. The CDR3 bases are TGCGCCAGCAGCTTGGGTGGGGGCACAACTCGGGAGACCCAGTACTTC. This sequence encodes CASSLGGGTTRETQYF.